The entry below describes one T cell receptor beta chain. Amplification of TCR beta CDR3 regions was performed using RNA transcripts as template. TCR CDR3 regions were first amplified by RT-PCR with HTBI primers. TCRdb re-analysed the multiplex PCR reads in MiXCR, keeping a single row per CDR3 protein. The sample contains around 430,000 distinct CDR3 sequences, 15% of which appear only once. The CDR3 has 12 amino acids. Germline CDR1 is KGHDR and CDR2 is SFDVKD. V was trimmed by 4 bases and J by 5 bases, leaving 7 bases between them. Fresh 10 ml peripheral blood yielded PBMCs. The data belong to a study of T cells in Graves' hyperthyroidism and ophthalmopathy.

The sequence was collected from a woman aged 30 to 39 with Graves' hyperthyroidism. The sequenced sample was blood. This rearrangement joins TRBV24-1 to TRBJ2-5; the D is unclear. CDR3 sequence (DNA): TGTGCCACCAGTGACTACGGGGAGACCCAGTACTTC. Translation gives CATSDYGETQYF.